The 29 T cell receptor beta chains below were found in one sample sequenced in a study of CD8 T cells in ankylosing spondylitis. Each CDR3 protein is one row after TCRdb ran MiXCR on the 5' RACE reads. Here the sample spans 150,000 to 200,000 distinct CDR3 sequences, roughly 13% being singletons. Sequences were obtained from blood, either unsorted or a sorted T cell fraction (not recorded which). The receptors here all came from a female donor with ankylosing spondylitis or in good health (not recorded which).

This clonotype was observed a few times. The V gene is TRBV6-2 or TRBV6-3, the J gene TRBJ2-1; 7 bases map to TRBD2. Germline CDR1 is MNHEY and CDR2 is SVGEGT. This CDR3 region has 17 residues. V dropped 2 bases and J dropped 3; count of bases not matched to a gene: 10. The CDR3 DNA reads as TGTGCCAGCAGTTACCCTCCCGCTAGCGGAATCTACAATGAGCAGTTCTTC. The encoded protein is CASSYPPASGIYNEQFF.

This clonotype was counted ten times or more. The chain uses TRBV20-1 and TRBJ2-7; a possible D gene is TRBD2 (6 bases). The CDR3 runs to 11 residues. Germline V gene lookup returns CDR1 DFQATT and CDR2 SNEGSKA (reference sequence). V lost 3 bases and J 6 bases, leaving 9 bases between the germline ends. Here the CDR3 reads CSASPTSEQYF. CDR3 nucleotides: TGCAGTGCTAGCCCGACTAGCGAGCAGTACTTC.

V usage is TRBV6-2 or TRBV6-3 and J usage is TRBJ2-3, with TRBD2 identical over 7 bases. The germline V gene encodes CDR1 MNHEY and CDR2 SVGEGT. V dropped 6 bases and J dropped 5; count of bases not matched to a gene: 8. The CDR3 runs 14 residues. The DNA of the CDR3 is TGTGCCAGCAGGAAAGCGGGATTTATAGATACGCAGTATTTT. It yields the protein CASRKAGFIDTQYF.

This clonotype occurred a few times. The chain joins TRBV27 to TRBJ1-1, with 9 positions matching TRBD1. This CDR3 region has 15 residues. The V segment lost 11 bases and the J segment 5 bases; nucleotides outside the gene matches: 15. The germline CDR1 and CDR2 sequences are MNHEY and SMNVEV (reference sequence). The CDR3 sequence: CASLDHPGTGTEAFF. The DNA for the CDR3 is TGTGCCTCCCTTGATCATCCCGGGACAGGGACTGAAGCTTTCTTT.

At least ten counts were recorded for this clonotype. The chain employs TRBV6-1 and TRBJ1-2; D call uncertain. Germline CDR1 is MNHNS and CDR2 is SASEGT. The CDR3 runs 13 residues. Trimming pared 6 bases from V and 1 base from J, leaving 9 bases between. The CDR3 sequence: CASSPGFNYGYTF. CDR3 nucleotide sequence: TGTGCCAGCAGCCCCGGGTTTAACTATGGCTACACCTTC.

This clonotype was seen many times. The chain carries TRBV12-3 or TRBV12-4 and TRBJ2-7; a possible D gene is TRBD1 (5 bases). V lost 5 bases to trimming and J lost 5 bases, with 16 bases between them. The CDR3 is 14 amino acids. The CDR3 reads CASSRGSLVNEQYF. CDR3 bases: TGTGCCAGCAGTAGGGGTAGTCTGGTAAACGAGCAGTACTTC.

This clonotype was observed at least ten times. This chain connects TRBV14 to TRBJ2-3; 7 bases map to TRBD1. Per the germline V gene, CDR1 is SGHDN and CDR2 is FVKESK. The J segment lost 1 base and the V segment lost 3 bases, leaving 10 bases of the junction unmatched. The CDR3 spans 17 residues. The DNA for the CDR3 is TGTGCCAGCAGCCAGGGCCTCGTAACAGGGGGCACAGATACGCAGTATTTT. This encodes CASSQGLVTGGTDTQYF.

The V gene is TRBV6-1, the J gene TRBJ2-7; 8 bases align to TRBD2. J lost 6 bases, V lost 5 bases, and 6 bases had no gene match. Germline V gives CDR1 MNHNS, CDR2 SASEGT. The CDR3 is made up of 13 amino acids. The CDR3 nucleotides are TGTGCCAGCAGTCCCGACGGGACTAGCGAGCAGTACTTC. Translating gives CASSPDGTSEQYF.

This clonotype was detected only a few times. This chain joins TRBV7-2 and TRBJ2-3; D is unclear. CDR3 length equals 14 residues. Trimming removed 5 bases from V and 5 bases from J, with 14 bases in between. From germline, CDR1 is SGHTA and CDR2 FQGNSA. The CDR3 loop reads CASSRERRGDTQYF. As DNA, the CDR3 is TGTGCCAGCAGCCGAGAAAGACGCGGAGATACGCAGTATTTT. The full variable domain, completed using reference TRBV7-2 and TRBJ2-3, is GAGVSQSPSNKVTEKGKDVELRCDPISGHTALYWYRQSLGQGLEFLIYFQGNSAPDKSGLPSDRFSAERTGGSVSTLTIQRTQQEDSAVYLCASSRERRGDTQYFGPGTRLTVL.

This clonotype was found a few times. This chain's CDR3 is CASSLRGQEPQHF. The DNA for the CDR3 is TGCGCCAGCAGCTTAAGGGGACAAGAGCCCCAGCATTTT. The chain carries TRBV5-1 and TRBJ1-5, with TRBD1 as a possible D gene (6 bases). Germline V lookup: CDR1 SGHRS, CDR2 YFSETQ. V was clipped by 2 bases and J by 8 bases, with 11 bases between them. CDR3 size: 13 residues.

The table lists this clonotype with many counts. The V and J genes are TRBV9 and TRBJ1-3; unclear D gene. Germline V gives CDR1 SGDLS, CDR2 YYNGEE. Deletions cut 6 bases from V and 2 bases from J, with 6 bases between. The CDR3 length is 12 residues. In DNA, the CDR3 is TGTGCCAGCATGCCGCCTGGAAACACCATATATTTT. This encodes CASMPPGNTIYF.

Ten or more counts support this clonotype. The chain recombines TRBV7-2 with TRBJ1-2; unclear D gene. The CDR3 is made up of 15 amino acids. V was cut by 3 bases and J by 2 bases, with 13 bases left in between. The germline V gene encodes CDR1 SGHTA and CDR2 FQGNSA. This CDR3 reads CASSFLGMANYGYTF. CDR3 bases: TGTGCCAGCAGCTTCTTAGGGATGGCCAACTATGGCTACACCTTC.

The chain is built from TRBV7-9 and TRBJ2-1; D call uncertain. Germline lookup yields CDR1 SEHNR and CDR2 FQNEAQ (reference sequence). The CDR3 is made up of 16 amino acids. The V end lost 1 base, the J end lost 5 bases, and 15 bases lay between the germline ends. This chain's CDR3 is CASSLGALTLDNEQFF. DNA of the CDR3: TGTGCCAGCAGCTTAGGGGCCCTAACCCTCGACAATGAGCAGTTCTTC. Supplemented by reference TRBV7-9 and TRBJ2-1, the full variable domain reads DTGVSQNPRHKITKRGQNVTFRCDPISEHNRLYWYRQTLGQGPEFLTYFQNEAQLEKSRLLSDRFSAERPKGSFSTLEIQRTEQGDSAMYLCASSLGALTLDNEQFFGPGTRLTVL.

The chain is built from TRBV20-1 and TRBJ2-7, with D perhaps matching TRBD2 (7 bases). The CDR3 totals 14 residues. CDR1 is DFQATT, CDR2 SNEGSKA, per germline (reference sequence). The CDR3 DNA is TGCAGCGTATCGAGGGGGGGATCGGGAAACGAGCAGTACTTC. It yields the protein CSVSRGGSGNEQYF.

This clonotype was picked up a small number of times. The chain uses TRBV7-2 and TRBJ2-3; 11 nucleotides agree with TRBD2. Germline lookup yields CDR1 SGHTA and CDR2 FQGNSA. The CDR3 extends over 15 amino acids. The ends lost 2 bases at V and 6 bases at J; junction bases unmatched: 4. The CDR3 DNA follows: TGTGCCAGCAGCTTAACAAGACTAGCGGGGGATACGCAGTATTTT. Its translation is CASSLTRLAGDTQYF.

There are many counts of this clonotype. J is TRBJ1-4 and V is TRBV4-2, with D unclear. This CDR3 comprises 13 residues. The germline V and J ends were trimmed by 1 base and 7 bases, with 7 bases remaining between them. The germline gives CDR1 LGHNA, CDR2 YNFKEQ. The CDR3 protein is CASSQAIVEKLFF. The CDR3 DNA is TGTGCCAGCAGCCAAGCTATAGTTGAAAAACTGTTTTTT.

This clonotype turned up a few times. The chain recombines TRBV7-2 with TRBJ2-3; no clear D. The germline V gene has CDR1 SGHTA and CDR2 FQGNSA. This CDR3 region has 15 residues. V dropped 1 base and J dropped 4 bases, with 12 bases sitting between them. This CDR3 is CASSLGGSWADTQYF. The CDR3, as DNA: TGTGCCAGCAGCTTAGGCGGTTCTTGGGCAGATACGCAGTATTTT. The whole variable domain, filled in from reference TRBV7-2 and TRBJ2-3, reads GAGVSQSPSNKVTEKGKDVELRCDPISGHTALYWYRQSLGQGLEFLIYFQGNSAPDKSGLPSDRFSAERTGGSVSTLTIQRTQQEDSAVYLCASSLGGSWADTQYFGPGTRLTVL.

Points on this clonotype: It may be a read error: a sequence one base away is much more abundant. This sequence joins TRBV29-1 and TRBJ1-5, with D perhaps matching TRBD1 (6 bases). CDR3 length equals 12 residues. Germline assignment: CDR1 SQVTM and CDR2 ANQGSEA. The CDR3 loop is CGVDTGAGPQHF. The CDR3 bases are TGCGGCGTTGATACGGGGGCTGGTCCCCAGCATTTT.

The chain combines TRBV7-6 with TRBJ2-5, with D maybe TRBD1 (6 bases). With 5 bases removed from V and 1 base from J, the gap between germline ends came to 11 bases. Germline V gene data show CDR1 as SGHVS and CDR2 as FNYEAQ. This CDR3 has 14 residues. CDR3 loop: CASSTWTAQETQYF. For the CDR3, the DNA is TGTGCCAGCAGCACCTGGACAGCCCAAGAGACCCAGTACTTC.

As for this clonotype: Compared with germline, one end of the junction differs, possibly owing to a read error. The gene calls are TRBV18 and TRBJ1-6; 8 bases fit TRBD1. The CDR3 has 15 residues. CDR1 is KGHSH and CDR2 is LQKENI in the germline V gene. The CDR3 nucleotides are TGTGCCAGCTCACCACCGGGACAGGACGATTCAGCCCTCCACTTT. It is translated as CASSPPGQDDSALHF. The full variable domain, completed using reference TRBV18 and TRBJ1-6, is NAGVMQNPRHLVRRRGQEARLRCSPMKGHSHVYWYRQLPEEGLKFMVYLQKENIIDESGMPKERFSAEFPKEGPSILRIQQVVRGDSAAYFCASSPPGQDDSALHFGNGTRLTVT.

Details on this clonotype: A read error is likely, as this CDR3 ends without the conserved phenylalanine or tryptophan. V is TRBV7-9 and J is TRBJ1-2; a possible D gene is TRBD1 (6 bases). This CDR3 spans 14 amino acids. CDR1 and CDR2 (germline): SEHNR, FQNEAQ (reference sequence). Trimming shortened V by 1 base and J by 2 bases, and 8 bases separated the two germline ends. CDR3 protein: CASSLGGQNYGYTI. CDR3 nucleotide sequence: TGTGCCAGCAGCTTAGGCGGACAGAACTATGGCTACACCATC.

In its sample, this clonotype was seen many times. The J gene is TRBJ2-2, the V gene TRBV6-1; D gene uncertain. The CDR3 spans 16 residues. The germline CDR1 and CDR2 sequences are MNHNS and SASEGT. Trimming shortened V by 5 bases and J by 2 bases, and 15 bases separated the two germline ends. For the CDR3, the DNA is TGTGCCAGCAGTCCCCCCTTGAGCACCAACACCGGGGAGCTGTTTTTT. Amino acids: CASSPPLSTNTGELFF.

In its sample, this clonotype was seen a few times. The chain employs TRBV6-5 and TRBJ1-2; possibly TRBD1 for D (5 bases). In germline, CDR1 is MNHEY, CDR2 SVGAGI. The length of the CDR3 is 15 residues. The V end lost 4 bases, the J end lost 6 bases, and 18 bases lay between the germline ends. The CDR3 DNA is TGTGCCAGCAGTTCAGCAGGGCGAGACTCACATGGCTACACCTTC. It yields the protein CASSSAGRDSHGYTF.

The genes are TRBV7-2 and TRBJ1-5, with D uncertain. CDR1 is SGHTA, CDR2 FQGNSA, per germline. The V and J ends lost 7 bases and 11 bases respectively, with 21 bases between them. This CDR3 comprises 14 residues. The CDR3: CASNGVDESQSQHF. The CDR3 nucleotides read TGTGCCAGCAACGGGGTGGATGAGAGCCAGTCCCAGCATTTT.

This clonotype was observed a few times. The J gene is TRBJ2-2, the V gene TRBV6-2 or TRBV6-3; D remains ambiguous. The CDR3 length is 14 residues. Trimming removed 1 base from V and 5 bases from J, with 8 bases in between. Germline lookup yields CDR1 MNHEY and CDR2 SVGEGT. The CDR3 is CASSYLSSTGELFF. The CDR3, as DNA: TGTGCCAGCAGTTACTTAAGCAGTACCGGGGAGCTGTTTTTT.

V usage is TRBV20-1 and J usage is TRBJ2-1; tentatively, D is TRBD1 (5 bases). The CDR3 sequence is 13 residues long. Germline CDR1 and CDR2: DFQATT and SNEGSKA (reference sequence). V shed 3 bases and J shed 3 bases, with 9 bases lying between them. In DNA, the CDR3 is TGCAGTGCTAGTGTGACAGACTACAATGAGCAGTTCTTC. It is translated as CSASVTDYNEQFF.

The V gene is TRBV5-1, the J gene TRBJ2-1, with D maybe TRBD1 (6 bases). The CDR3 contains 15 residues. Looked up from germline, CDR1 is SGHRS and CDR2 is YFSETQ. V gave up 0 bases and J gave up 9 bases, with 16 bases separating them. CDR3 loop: CASSLEAGAFIEQFF. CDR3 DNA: TGCGCCAGCAGCTTGGAGGCAGGGGCGTTTATTGAGCAGTTCTTC.

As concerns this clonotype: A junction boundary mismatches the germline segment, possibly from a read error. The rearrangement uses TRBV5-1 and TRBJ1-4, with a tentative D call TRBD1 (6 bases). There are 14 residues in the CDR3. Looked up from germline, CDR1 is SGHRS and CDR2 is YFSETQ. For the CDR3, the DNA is TGCGTCAGCAGTTTTGGCGCAGGGGAGGAAAAACTGTTTTTT. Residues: CVSSFGAGEEKLFF.

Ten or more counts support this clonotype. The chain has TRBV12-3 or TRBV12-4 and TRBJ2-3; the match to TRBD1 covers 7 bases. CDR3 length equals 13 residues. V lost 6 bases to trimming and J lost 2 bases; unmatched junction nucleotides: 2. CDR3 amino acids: CASRGQPTDTQYF. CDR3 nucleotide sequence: TGTGCCAGCAGGGGACAGCCCACAGATACGCAGTATTTT.